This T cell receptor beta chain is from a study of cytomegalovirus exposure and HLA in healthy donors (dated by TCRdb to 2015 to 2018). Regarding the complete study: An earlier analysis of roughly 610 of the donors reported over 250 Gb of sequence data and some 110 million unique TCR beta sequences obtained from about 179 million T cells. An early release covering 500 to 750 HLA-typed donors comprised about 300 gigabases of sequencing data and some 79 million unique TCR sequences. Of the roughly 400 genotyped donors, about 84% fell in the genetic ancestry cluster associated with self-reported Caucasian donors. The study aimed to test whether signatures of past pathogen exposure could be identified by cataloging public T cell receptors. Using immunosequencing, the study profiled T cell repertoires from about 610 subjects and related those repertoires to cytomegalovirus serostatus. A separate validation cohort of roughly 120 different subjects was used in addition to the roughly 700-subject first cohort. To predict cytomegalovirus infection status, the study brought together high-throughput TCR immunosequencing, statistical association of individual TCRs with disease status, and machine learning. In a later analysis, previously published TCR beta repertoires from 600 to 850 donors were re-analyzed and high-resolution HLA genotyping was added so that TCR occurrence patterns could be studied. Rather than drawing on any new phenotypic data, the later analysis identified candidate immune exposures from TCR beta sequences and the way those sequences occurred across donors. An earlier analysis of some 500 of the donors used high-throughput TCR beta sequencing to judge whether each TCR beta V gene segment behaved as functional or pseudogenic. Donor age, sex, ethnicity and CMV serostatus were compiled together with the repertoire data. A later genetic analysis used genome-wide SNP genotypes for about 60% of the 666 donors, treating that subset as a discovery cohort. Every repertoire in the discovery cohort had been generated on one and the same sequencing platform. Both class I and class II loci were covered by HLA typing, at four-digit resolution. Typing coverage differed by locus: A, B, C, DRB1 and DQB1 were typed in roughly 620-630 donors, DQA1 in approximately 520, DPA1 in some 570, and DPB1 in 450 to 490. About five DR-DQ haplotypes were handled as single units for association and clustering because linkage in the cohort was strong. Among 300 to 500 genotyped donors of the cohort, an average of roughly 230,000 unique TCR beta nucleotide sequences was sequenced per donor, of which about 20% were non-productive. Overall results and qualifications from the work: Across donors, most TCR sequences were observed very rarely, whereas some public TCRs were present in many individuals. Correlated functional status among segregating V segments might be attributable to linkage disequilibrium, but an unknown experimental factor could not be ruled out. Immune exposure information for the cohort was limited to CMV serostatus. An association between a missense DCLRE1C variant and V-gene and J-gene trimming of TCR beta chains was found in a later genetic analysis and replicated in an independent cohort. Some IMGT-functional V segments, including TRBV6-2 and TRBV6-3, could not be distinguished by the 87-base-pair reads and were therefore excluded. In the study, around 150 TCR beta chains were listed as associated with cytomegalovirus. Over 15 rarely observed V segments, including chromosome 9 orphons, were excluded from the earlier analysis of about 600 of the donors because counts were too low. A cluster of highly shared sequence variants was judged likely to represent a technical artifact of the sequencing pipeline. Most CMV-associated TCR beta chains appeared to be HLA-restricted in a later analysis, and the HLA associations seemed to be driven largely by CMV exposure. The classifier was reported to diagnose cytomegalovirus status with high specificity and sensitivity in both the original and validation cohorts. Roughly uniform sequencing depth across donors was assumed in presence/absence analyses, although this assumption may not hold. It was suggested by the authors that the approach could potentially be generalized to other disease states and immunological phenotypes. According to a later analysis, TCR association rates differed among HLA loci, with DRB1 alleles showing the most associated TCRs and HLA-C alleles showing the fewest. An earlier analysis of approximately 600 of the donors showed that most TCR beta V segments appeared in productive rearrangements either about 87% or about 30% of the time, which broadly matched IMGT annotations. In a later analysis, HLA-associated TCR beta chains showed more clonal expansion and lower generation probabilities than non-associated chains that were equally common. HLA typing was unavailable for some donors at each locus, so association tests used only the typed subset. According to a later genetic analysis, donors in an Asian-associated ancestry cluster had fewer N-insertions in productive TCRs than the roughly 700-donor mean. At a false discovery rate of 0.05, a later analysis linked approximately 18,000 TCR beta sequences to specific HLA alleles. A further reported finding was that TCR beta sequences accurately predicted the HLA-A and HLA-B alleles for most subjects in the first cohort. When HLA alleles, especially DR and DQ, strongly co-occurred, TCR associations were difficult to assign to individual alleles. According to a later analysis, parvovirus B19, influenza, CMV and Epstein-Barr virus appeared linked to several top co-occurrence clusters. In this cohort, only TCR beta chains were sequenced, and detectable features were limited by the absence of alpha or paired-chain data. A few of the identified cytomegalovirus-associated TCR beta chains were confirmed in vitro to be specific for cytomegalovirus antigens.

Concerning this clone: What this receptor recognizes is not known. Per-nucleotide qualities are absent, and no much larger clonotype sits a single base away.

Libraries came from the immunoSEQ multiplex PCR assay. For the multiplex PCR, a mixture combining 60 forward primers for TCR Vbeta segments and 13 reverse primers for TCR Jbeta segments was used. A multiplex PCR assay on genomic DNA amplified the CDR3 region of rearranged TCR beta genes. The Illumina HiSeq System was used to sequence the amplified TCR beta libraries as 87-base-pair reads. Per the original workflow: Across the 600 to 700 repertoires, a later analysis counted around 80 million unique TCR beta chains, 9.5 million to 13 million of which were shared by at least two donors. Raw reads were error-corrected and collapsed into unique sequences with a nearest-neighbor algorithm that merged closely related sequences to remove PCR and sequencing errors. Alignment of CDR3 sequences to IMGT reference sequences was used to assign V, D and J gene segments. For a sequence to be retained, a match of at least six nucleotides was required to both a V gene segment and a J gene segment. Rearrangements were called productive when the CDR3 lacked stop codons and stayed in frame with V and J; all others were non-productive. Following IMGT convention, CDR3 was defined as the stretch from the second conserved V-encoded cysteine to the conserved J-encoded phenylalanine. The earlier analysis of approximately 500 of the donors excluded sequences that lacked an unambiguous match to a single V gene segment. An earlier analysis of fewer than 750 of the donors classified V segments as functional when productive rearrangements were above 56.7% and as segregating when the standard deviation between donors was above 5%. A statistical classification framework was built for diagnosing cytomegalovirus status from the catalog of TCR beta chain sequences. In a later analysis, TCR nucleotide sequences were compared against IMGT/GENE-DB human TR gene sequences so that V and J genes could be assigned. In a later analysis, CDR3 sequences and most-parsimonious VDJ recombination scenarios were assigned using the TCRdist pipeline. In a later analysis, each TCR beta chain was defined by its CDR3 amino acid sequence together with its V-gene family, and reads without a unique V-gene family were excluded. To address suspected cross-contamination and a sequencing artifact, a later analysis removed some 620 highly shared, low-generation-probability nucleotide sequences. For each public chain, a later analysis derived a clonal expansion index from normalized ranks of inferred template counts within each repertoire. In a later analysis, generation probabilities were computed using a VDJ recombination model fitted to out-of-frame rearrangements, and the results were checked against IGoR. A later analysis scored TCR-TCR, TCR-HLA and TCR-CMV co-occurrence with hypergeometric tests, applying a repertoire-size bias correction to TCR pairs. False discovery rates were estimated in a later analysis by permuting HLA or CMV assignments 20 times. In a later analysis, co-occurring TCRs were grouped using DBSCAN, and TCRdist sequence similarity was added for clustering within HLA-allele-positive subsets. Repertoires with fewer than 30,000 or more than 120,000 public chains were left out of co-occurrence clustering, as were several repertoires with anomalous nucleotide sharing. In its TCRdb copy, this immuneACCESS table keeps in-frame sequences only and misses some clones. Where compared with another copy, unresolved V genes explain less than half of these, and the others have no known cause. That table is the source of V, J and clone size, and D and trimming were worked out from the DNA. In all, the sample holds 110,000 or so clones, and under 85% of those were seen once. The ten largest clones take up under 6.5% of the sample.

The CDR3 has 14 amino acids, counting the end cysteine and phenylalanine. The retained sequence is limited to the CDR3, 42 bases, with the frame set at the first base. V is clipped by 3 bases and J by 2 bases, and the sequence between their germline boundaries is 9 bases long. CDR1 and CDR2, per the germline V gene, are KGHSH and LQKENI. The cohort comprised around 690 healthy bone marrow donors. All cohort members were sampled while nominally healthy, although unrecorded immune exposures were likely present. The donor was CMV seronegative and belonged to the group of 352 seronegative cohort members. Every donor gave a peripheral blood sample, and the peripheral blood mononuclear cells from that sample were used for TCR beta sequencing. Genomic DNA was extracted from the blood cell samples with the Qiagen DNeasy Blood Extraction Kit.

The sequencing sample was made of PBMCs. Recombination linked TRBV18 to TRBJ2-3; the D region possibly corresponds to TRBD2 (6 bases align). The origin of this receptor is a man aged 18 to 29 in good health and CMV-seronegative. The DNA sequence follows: TGTGCCAGCTCACCTGGGACTCCCACAGATACGCAGTATTTT. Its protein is CASSPGTPTDTQYF.